This is a list of T cell receptor beta chains from one sample in a study of cytomegalovirus exposure and HLA in healthy donors. TCRdb's table, derived via immunoSEQ multiplex PCR, lists solely in-frame clones and lacks some. The sample consists of about 160,000 clones, about 77% of them appearing once. Input material: PBMCs. These receptors all stem from a male donor in good health and CMV-seropositive. CDR3s include the opening cysteine and the closing phenylalanine or tryptophan. D genes are given only for firm matches. Size values are once, few and many counts, or a class for expanded clones, and some rows have none.

D	size	V	J	DNA	CDR3
TRBD1	NA	TRBV7-9	TRBJ1-2	TGTGCCAGCAGAAATAGGACAGGGATCGACTATGGCTACACCTTC	CASRNRTGIDYGYTF
NA	NA	TRBV9	TRBJ2-5	TGTGCCAGCAGCGCCTTATTGGGGGCGTTGGGAGAGACCCAGTACTTC	CASSALLGALGETQYF
NA	NA	TRBV7-9	TRBJ1-2	TGTGCCAGCAGCCTACCGGGAGAAAACTATGGCTACACCTTC	CASSLPGENYGYTF
NA	NA	TRBV18	TRBJ1-1	TGTGCCAGCTCGAACGACAGTTCGGGAGCTTTCTTT	CASSNDSSGAFF
NA	NA	TRBV30	TRBJ1-1	TGTGCCTGGAAACGGGGGGCTGAAGCTTTCTTT	CAWKRGAEAFF
TRBD1	NA	TRBV15	TRBJ1-5	TGTGCCACCAGCCCCTCTCAGGACAGGGGAGGCAATCAGCCCCAGCATTTT	CATSPSQDRGGNQPQHF
TRBD1	NA	TRBV7-9	TRBJ1-2	TGTGCCAGCAGCCCAAGGGACAGGGCTAATAACTATGGCTACACCTTC	CASSPRDRANNYGYTF
NA	once	TRBV9	TRBJ2-5	TGTGCCAGTTCCAGGGTCGGGGAGACCCAGTACTTC	CASSRVGETQYF
NA	few	TRBV6-5	TRBJ1-4	TGTGCCAGCAGTTACGGGGGGACTAATGAAAAACTGTTTTTT	CASSYGGTNEKLFF
NA	NA	TRBV10-2	TRBJ2-1	TGCGCCAGCAGGAGGAGGCAGGACGGTGAGCAGTTCTTC	CASRRRQDGEQFF
NA	NA	TRBV19	TRBJ1-6	TGTGCCAGTAGTATAGGGCGGGGGACCTATTCACCCCTCCACTTT	CASSIGRGTYSPLHF
NA	NA	TRBV7-8	TRBJ2-5	TGTGCCAGCAGCTTAGCAGGGAATCGGGGGACCCAGTACTTC	CASSLAGNRGTQYF
NA	NA	TRBV5-1	TRBJ2-1	TGCGCCAGCAGCCCTCGGACTACCAATGAGCAGTTCTTC	CASSPRTTNEQFF
TRBD2	NA	TRBV6-1	TRBJ2-1	TGTGCCAGCAGTGACGGTCTAGCGGGTGGCAATGAGCAGTTCTTC	CASSDGLAGGNEQFF
TRBD1	NA	TRBV10-2	TRBJ1-5	TGCGCCAGCAGTGATAGGTCAGGGGGGAGCAATCAGCCCCAGCATTTT	CASSDRSGGSNQPQHF
NA	NA	TRBV5-1	TRBJ2-1	TGCGCCAGCAGCGTTCCCCGGGACTACAATGAGCAGTTCTTC	CASSVPRDYNEQFF
NA	NA	TRBV10-3	TRBJ2-3	TGTGCCATCAGTGTTCGGCCAGGGCACACAGATACGCAGTATTTT	CAISVRPGHTDTQYF
TRBD1	NA	TRBV7-2	TRBJ1-2	TGTGCCAGCAGCTTACAATGGGACAGGGGGAGGTATGGCTACACCTTC	CASSLQWDRGRYGYTF
NA	NA	TRBV7-8	TRBJ2-5	TGTGCCAGCTTATCGGCCGGGGGAGAGACCCAGTACTTC	CASLSAGGETQYF
TRBD1	NA	TRBV30	TRBJ2-3	TGTGCCTGGAGTGCCGGACAGGCGGGCACAGATACGCAGTATTTT	CAWSAGQAGTDTQYF
TRBD2	NA	TRBV9	TRBJ2-1	TGTGCCAGCAGCGTAGCCGGGGGGGATTTCAATGAGCAGTTCTTC	CASSVAGGDFNEQFF
TRBD2	NA	TRBV5-1	TRBJ2-5	TGCGCCAGCAGCTTGGGTCTAGCGGGGGGCCCGTGGTACTTC	CASSLGLAGGPWYF
NA	NA	TRBV19	TRBJ2-1	TGTGCCAGTGGCCACCGGGGAGCCTACAATGAGCAGTTCTTC	CASGHRGAYNEQFF
NA	NA	TRBV11-3	TRBJ1-1	TGTGCCCGGAGGACGAACACTGAAGCTTTCTTT	CARRTNTEAFF
NA	few	TRBV5-1	TRBJ1-1	TGCGCCAGCAGCTCCGGACAGTTGAACACTGAAGCTTTCTTT	CASSSGQLNTEAFF